The 3 T cell receptor beta chains below come from one sample, sequenced in a study of vaccination and CD4 T cells after COVID-19. The treatment here: roughly 11-day PBMC culture with coronavirus spike peptide pools or control peptides (ViraFEST assay). Prior to the COVID-19 pandemic (2011-2018), the unexposed donor's CD4+ T cells were collected. No antigens are known for them. The Oncomine TCR Beta short-read assay was applied to DNA of cultured CD4+ T cells. In this case, cultured CD4+ T cells provided the extracted genomic DNA. TCRdb reprocessed the PCR reads with MiXCR, giving one entry per CDR3 protein. The repertoire has some 9,700 distinct CDR3 sequences, just under 35% of them found once; the top ten carry just over 15%. Material: CD4+ T cells from blood, cultured in vitro. These receptors were obtained from a human donor in good health.

The table lists this clonotype with a few counts. V usage is TRBV19 and J usage is TRBJ1-2, with TRBD1 matching over 7 bases. The germline gives CDR1 LNHDA, CDR2 SQIVND (reference sequence). Unmatched junction bases numbered 6, after V lost 4 bases and J lost 4 bases. This CDR3 region has 14 residues. DNA for the CDR3: TGTGCCAGTAGTAGACAGGGAAGCAGCTATGGCTACACCTTC. The encoded protein is CASSRQGSSYGYTF. Full variable domain (rest looked up from reference TRBV19 and TRBJ1-2): DGGITQSPKYLFRKEGQNVTLSCEQNLNHDAMYWYRQDPGQGLRLIYYSQIVNDFQKGDIAEGYSVSREKKESFPLTVTSAQKNPTAFYLCASSRQGSSYGYTFGSGTRLTVV.

The rearrangement links TRBV5-5 to TRBJ2-7; 8 bases are a match to TRBD2. Germline values: CDR1 SGHKS, CDR2 YYEKEE (reference sequence). With V trimmed by 7 bases and J by 0 bases, 9 bases remained unmatched. The CDR3 runs 15 residues. The CDR3, as DNA: TGTGCCAGCGGGGGTACGGGAGGGATCTCCTACGAGCAGTACTTC. Translating gives CASGGTGGISYEQYF.

The table lists this clonotype with a few counts. V is TRBV6-5 and J is TRBJ2-7; D assignment may be TRBD1 or TRBD2 (5 bases each). Germline CDR1 reads MNHEY; CDR2 reads SVGAGI. Trimming stripped 2 bases from V and 3 bases from J, with 14 bases between. The CDR3 totals 15 residues. CDR3 coding DNA: TGTGCCAGCAGTTACAGAGACAGAGGGGACTACGAGCAGTACTTC. Protein: CASSYRDRGDYEQYF.